What follows are 13 T cell receptor beta chains derived from one specimen sequenced in a study of OX40 agonist ivuxolimab in advanced cancers. The data were produced by immunoSEQ multiplex PCR, yet TCRdb's version contains in-frame clones alone and is incomplete. The profile shows about 75,000 clones, about 85% of them singletons. The sequencing used CD4+ or CD8+ T cells sorted from blood, collected in a trial of the OX40 agonist ivuxolimab. The receptors originated from an adult with an advanced solid tumor such as melanoma, head and neck, liver or kidney cancer.

The chain uses TRBV5-4 and TRBJ1-2; possibly TRBD1 for D (5 bases). The length of the CDR3 is 13 residues. Germline V gives CDR1 SGHNT, CDR2 YYREEE (reference sequence). V lost 4 bases and J 5 bases, leaving 12 bases between the germline ends. The CDR3 loop reads CASSPGGGYGYTF. CDR3 sequence (DNA): TGTGCCAGCAGCCCTGGTGGGGGATATGGCTACACCTTC. The whole variable domain, remainder taken from reference TRBV5-4 and TRBJ1-2, is ETGVTQSPTHLIKTRGQQVTLRCSSQSGHNTVSWYQQALGQGPQFIFQYYREEENGRGNFPPRFSGLQFPNYSSELNVNALELDDSALYLCASSPGGGYGYTFGSGTRLTVV.

The J gene is TRBJ2-1, the V gene TRBV7-9; 10 positions agree with TRBD2. The CDR3 totals 16 residues. The J segment lost 8 bases and the V segment lost 1 base, leaving 8 bases of the junction unmatched. Germline lookup yields CDR1 SEHNR and CDR2 FQNEAQ (reference sequence). CDR3 protein: CASSLDLAGEWDEQFF. CDR3 coding DNA: TGTGCCAGCAGCTTAGATCTAGCGGGAGAATGGGATGAGCAGTTCTTC. Variable domain in full (rest from reference TRBV7-9 and TRBJ2-1): DTGVSQNPRHKITKRGQNVTFRCDPISEHNRLYWYRQTLGQGPEFLTYFQNEAQLEKSRLLSDRFSAERPKGSFSTLEIQRTEQGDSAMYLCASSLDLAGEWDEQFFGPGTRLTVL.

With respect to this clone: Other DNA sequences within the sample encode an identical CDR3. The chain carries TRBV18 and TRBJ1-2, with a possible D match to TRBD1 (5 bases). The CDR3 spans 15 residues. Germline V gives CDR1 KGHSH, CDR2 LQKENI. Trimming stripped 4 bases from V and 0 bases from J, with 12 bases between. The CDR3 coding sequence is TGTGCCAGCTCACTTGGACACTCTTCTAACTATGGCTACACCTTC. Protein sequence: CASSLGHSSNYGYTF.

This clone came up once. The J gene is TRBJ2-1, the V gene TRBV11-2; D possibly corresponds to TRBD1 (5 bases). Trimming took off 1 base at V and 15 bases at J, with 16 bases between the two ends. This CDR3 spans 13 amino acids. Germline CDR1 reads SGHAT; CDR2 reads FQNNGV. Here the CDR3 DNA reads TGTGCCAGCAGCTTAGTTGGGGCCTCCGCGCCGTTCTTC. Its protein product is CASSLVGASAPFF.

The chain uses TRBV14 and TRBJ2-7; D gene uncertain. Germline V lookup: CDR1 SGHDN, CDR2 FVKESK. The CDR3 is 14 amino acids. With 4 bases removed from V and 2 bases from J, the gap between germline ends came to 12 bases. CDR3 protein: CASSRLGRPYEQYF. The DNA for the CDR3 is TGTGCCAGCAGCCGCCTCGGTCGGCCCTACGAGCAGTACTTC.

The J gene is TRBJ2-6, the V gene TRBV11-2, with D tentatively TRBD1 or TRBD2 (5 bases each). Germline values: CDR1 SGHAT, CDR2 FQNNGV. V was cut by 5 bases and J by 0 bases, with 11 bases left in between. The CDR3 is made up of 16 amino acids. The CDR3 DNA follows: TGTGCCAGCAGCGGGGACGGTCACTCTGGGGCCAACGTCCTGACTTTC. Its protein is CASSGDGHSGANVLTF. Drawing the rest from reference TRBV11-2 and TRBJ2-6, the complete variable domain is EAGVAQSPRYKIIEKRQSVAFWCNPISGHATLYWYQQILGQGPKLLIQFQNNGVVDDSQLPKDRFSAERLKGVDSTLKIQPAKLEDSAVYLCASSGDGHSGANVLTFGAGSRLTVL.

This clone was observed a single time. The rearrangement joins TRBV2 to TRBJ2-3; D perhaps matches TRBD2 (6 bases). V lost 7 bases, J lost 0 bases, and 11 bases lay in between. The CDR3 has 14 amino acids. The germline V gene encodes CDR1 SNHLY and CDR2 FYNNEI. The DNA for the CDR3 is TGTGCCAGCATTTCGGGAGTAAGCACAGATACGCAGTATTTT. This gives the protein CASISGVSTDTQYF.

About this clone: This same CDR3 is encoded by further DNA sequences in the sample. The V call is TRBV29-1, the J call TRBJ2-7; 8 nucleotides line up with TRBD2. The CDR3 length is 13 residues. Germline lookup yields CDR1 SQVTM and CDR2 ANQGSEA. The V segment lost 4 bases and the J segment 3 bases; nucleotides outside the gene matches: 5. CDR3 DNA: TGCAGCGTTGGAACTAGCGGCGACTACGAGCAGTACTTC. Protein: CSVGTSGDYEQYF.

This chain's CDR3 is CAISDPGLALDTQYF. In DNA, the CDR3 is TGTGCCATCAGTGACCCAGGACTAGCGTTGGATACGCAGTATTTT. The chain couples TRBV10-3 to TRBJ2-3; the match to TRBD2 covers 9 bases. Germline V gene data show CDR1 as ENHRY and CDR2 as SYGVKD. The CDR3 spans 15 residues. Trimming cost V 3 bases and J 6 bases; bases outside gene matches: 7.

The rearrangement joins TRBV15 to TRBJ1-2; the D is unclear. The CDR3 spans 13 residues. Germline loops: CDR1 LNHNV, CDR2 YYDKDF (reference sequence). The germline V and J ends were trimmed by 0 bases and 8 bases, with 10 bases remaining between them. CDR3 DNA: TGTGCCACCAGCAGAGATCGTCGCCCCGGCTACACCTTC. Translating gives CATSRDRRPGYTF.

The rearrangement uses TRBV27 and TRBJ2-7, with no clear D. V lost 4 bases, J lost 2 bases, and 6 bases lay in between. The CDR3 extends over 12 amino acids. Per the germline V gene, CDR1 is MNHEY and CDR2 is SMNVEV (reference sequence). CDR3 loop: CASSSRPYEQYF. The CDR3 DNA is TGTGCCAGCAGTTCCCGCCCCTACGAGCAGTACTTC.

The J gene is TRBJ2-7, the V gene TRBV5-6; either TRBD1 or TRBD2 may fit D (5 bases each). This CDR3 spans 18 amino acids. The germline V and J ends were trimmed by 1 base and 3 bases, with 23 bases remaining between them. CDR1 SGHDT and CDR2 YYEEEE come from the germline V gene. The CDR3 coding sequence is TGTGCCAGCAGCTTGCCTTCCTTCGGGGACGGTCCACTCTACGAGCAGTACTTC. Its translation: CASSLPSFGDGPLYEQYF.

The chain recombines TRBV5-8 with TRBJ2-1; maybe TRBD2 (6 bases). Germline-derived CDR1 and CDR2 are SGHTS and YDEGEE. V was cut by 4 bases and J by 6 bases, with 17 bases left in between. The CDR3 totals 15 residues. This CDR3 is CASSPQGRLFNEQFF. The CDR3 DNA follows: TGTGCCAGCAGCCCACAAGGGAGGCTGTTCAATGAGCAGTTCTTC.